The rows below give T cell receptor beta chains drawn from one sample of a study of CD8+ T cells in alopecia areata. Sequencing was performed with immunoSEQ multiplex PCR; in TCRdb, only in-frame clones are kept and a portion is missing. The sample yields about 210,000 clones, roughly 44% seen once. The material was CD4+ T cells sorted from blood, obtained at approximately week 36, from a patient treated with tofacitinib. These receptors were collected from a human donor with alopecia areata. The CDR3 runs from the conserved cysteine through the conserved F or W. The order of the fields is clone size, D gene, V gene, J gene, CDR3 protein, CDR3 DNA. The D gene is left open where the match is weak. Size values are once, few and many counts, or a class for expanded clones, and some rows have none.

NA	TRBD2	TRBV29-1	TRBJ2-3	CSVKRRSSGTDTQYF	TGCAGCGTAAAAAGGCGGTCTAGCGGTACAGATACGCAGTATTTT
NA	NA	TRBV6-5	TRBJ2-7	CASRRGLSYEQYF	TGTGCCAGCAGGCGGGGTCTGTCATATGAGCAGTACTTC
few	NA	TRBV2	TRBJ2-4	CASSPGLRIQYF	TGTGCCAGCAGCCCGGGACTCAGAATTCAGTACTTC
NA	TRBD2	TRBV7-2	TRBJ2-3	CASSLEGTRLASGTDTQYF	TGTGCCAGCAGCTTAGAAGGAACTCGACTAGCTTCCGGCACAGATACGCAGTATTTT
NA	TRBD2	TRBV4-3	TRBJ2-2	CASSQYGEGGELFF	TGCGCCAGCAGCCAATATGGGGAGGGCGGGGAGCTGTTTTTT
few	TRBD1	TRBV28	TRBJ1-5	CASTRVPGGAGNQPQHF	TGTGCCAGCACCCGAGTCCCAGGGGGCGCGGGCAATCAGCCCCAGCATTTT
few	TRBD2	TRBV19	TRBJ2-1	CASSINSGRAVLEQFF	TGTGCCAGTAGTATAAATAGCGGGAGGGCCGTTCTTGAGCAGTTCTTC
NA	NA	TRBV29-1	TRBJ2-1	CSVYVYNEQFF	TGCAGCGTTTATGTTTACAATGAGCAGTTCTTC
NA	NA	TRBV5-1	TRBJ2-7	CASSVNRERSSYEQYF	TGCGCCAGCAGCGTGAACAGGGAAAGGAGCTCCTACGAGCAGTACTTC
NA	NA	TRBV23-1	TRBJ2-3	CASRHTDTQYF	TGCGCCAGCAGGCACACAGATACGCAGTATTTT
NA	TRBD1	TRBV30	TRBJ2-7	CAWWTGDSYEQYF	TGTGCCTGGTGGACAGGGGACTCCTACGAGCAGTACTTC
NA	TRBD1	TRBV7-8	TRBJ1-2	CASSSAQGAANYGYTF	TGTGCCAGCAGCTCCGCACAGGGGGCCGCTAACTATGGCTACACCTTC
NA	NA	TRBV19	TRBJ2-1	CASKALVDNEQFF	TGTGCCAGTAAGGCCTTAGTGGACAATGAGCAGTTCTTC
once	TRBD2	TRBV5-1	TRBJ2-3	CASSLTSGTDTQYF	TGCGCCAGCAGCTTAACTAGCGGCACAGATACGCAGTATTTT
NA	NA	TRBV2	TRBJ2-1	CASSEAGRGREQFF	TGTGCCAGCAGTGAGGCGGGCAGGGGTCGAGAGCAGTTCTTC
many	NA	TRBV28	TRBJ2-1	CASSLGAGLVDEQFF	TGTGCCAGCAGTTTAGGTGCGGGATTGGTCGATGAGCAGTTCTTC